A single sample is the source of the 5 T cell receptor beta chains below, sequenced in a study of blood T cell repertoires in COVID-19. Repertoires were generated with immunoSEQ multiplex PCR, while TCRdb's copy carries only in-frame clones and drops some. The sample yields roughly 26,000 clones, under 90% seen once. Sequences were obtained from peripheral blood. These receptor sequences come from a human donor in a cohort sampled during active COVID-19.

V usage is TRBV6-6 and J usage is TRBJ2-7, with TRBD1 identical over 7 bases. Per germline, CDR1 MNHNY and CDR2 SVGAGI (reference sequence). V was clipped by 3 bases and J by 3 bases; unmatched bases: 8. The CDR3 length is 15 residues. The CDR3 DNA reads TGTGCCAGCAGTTATGCCGGGACAGAATTCTACGAGCAGTACTTC. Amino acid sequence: CASSYAGTEFYEQYF.

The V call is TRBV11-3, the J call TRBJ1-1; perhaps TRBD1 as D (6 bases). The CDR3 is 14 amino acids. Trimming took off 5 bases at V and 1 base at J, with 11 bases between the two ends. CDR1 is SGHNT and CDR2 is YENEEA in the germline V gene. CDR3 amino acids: CASSKQGPNTEAFF. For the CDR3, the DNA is TGTGCCAGCAGCAAACAGGGTCCGAACACTGAAGCTTTCTTT. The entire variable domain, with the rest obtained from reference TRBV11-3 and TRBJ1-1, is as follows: EAGVVQSPRYKIIEKKQPVAFWCNPISGHNTLYWYLQNLGQGPELLIRYENEEAVDDSQLPKDRFSAERLKGVDSTLKIQPAELGDSAVYLCASSKQGPNTEAFFGQGTRLTVV.

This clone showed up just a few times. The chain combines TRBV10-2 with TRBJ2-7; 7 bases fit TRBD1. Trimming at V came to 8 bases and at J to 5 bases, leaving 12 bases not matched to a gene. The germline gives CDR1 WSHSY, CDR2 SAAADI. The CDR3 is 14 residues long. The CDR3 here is CASGPGTEPNEQYF. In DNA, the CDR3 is TGCGCCAGCGGGCCCGGGACAGAGCCTAACGAGCAGTACTTC.

CDR3 protein: CASSWGQYNEQFF. The CDR3 DNA sequence: TGTGCCAGCAGTTGGGGACAGTACAATGAGCAGTTCTTC. The rearrangement uses TRBV27 and TRBJ2-1; TRBD1 aligns across 7 bases. The germline V gene has CDR1 MNHEY and CDR2 SMNVEV (reference sequence). The V gene end was trimmed by 4 bases and the J gene end by 4 bases; junction bases not matched to a gene: 1. The CDR3 contains 13 residues.

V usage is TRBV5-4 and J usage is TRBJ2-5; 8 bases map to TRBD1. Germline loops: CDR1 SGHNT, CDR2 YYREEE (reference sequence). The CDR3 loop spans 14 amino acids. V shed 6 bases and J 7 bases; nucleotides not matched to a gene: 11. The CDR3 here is CASNDRGGPSTQYF. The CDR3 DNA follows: TGTGCCAGCAATGACAGGGGAGGCCCCTCGACCCAGTACTTC.